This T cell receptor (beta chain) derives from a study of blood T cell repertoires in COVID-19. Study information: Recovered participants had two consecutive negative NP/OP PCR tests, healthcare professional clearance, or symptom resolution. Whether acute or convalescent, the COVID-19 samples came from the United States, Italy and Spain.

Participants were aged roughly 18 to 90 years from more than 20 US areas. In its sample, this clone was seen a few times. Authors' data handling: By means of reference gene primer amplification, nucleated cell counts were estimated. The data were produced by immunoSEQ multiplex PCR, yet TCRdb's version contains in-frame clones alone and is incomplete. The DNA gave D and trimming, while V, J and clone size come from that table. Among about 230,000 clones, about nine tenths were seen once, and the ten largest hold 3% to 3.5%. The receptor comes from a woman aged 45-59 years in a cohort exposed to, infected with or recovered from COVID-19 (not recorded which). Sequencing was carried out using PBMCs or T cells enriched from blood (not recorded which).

CDR3 sequence (DNA): TGTGCCATCAGTGAGACCGCGACAGGGAGAAATCAGCCCCAGCATTTT. This translates into CAISETATGRNQPQHF. The genes are TRBV10-3 and TRBJ1-5; 7 bases align to TRBD1. The CDR3 is 16 residues long. V gave up 2 bases and J gave up 4 bases; unmatched junction bases: 8. CDR1 and CDR2 (germline): ENHRY, SYGVKD.